This T cell receptor (beta chain) was identified during a study of blood T cells in healthy people across ages. This clonotype was seen more than once but under ten times. Then a second PCR, running about 6 to 11 cycles, was carried out with a sample-barcoded 5' primer and a J-beta primer mix. TCRdb re-called the 5' RACE reads with MiXCR, one entry per CDR3 protein. The data hold approximately 360,000 distinct CDR3 sequences, with about 49% observed a single time. Looked up from germline, CDR1 is SGHTA and CDR2 is FQGNSA. Unmatched junction bases numbered 0, after V lost 9 bases and J lost 5 bases. The CDR3 has 11 amino acids.

The sample taken for sequencing was blood. The rearrangement joins TRBV7-2 to TRBJ2-5; TRBD2 matches 10 bases. This sequence was found in a man between 60 and 75 years old in good health. In DNA, the CDR3 is TGTGCCAGAGCGGGAGGGGAGACCCAGTACTTC. Its protein product is CARAGGETQYF.